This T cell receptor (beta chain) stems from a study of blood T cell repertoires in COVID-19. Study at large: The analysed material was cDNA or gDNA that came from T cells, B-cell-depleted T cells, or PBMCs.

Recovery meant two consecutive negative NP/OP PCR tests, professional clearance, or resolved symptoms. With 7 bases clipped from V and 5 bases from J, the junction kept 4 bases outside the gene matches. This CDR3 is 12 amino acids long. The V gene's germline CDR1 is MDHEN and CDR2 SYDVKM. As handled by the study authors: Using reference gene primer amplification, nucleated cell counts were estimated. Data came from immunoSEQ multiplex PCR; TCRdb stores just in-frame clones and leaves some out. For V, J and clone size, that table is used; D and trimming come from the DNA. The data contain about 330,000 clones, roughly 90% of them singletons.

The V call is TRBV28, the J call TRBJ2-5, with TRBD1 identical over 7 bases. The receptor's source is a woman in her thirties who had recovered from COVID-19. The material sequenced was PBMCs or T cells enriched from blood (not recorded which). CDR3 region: CASKQGRETQYF. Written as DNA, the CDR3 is TGTGCCAGCAAACAGGGGCGGGAGACCCAGTACTTC.